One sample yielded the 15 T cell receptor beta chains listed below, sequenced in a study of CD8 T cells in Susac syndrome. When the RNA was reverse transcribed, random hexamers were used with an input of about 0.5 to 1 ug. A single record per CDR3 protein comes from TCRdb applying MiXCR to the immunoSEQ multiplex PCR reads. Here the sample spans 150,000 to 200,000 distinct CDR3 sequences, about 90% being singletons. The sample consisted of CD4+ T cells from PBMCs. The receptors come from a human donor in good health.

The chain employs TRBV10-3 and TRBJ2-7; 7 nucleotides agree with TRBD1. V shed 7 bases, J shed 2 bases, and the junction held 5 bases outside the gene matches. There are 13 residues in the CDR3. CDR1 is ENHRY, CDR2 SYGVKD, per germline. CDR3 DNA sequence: TGTGCCATCAAAGAGGGACAGACCTACGAGCAGTACTTC. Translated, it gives CAIKEGQTYEQYF.

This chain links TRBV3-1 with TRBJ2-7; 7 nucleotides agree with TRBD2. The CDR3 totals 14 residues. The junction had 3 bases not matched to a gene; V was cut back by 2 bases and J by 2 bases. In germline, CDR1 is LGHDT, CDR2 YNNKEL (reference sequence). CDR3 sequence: CASSQQGGTYEQYF. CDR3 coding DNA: TGTGCCAGCAGCCAACAGGGAGGGACCTACGAGCAGTACTTC.

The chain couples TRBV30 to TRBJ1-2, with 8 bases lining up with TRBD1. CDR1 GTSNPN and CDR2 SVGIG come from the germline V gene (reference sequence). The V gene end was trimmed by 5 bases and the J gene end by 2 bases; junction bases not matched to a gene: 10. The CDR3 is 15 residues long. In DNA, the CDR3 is TGTGCCTGGGTCCTTTCCACAGGGGGAAACTATGGCTACACCTTC. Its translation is CAWVLSTGGNYGYTF.

The DNA for the CDR3 is TGTGCCAGCAGCTTCGGGACTAGCGGGGGGGCGTACAATGAGCAGTTCTTC. It is translated as CASSFGTSGGAYNEQFF. V gene TRBV7-2 combines with J gene TRBJ2-1; 16 bases fit TRBD2. From germline, CDR1 is SGHTA and CDR2 FQGNSA. The CDR3 covers 17 residues. With 3 bases clipped from V and 4 bases from J, the junction kept 3 bases outside the gene matches.

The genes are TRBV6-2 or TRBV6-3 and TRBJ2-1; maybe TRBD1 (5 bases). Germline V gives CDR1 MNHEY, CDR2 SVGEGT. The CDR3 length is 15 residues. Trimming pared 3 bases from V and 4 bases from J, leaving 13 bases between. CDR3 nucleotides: TGTGCCAGCAGTTATATGGACACCTATTACAATGAGCAGTTCTTC. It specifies CASSYMDTYYNEQFF.

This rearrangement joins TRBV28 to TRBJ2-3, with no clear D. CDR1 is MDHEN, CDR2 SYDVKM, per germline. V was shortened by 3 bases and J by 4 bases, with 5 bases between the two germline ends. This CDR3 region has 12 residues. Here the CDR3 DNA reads TGTGCCAGCAGTTTTAACCCAGATACGCAGTATTTT. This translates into CASSFNPDTQYF.

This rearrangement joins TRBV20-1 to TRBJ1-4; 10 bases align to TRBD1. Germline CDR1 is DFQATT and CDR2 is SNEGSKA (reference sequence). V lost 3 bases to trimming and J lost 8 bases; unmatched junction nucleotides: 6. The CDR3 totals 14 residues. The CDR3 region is CSARRDRGGEKLFF. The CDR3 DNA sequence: TGCAGTGCTAGGAGGGACAGGGGTGGGGAAAAACTGTTTTTT.

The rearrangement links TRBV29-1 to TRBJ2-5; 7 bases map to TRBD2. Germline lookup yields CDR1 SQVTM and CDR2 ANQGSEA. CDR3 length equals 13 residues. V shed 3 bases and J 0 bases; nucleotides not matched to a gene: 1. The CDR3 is CSVDGRYQETQYF. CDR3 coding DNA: TGCAGCGTTGACGGGAGGTACCAAGAGACCCAGTACTTC.

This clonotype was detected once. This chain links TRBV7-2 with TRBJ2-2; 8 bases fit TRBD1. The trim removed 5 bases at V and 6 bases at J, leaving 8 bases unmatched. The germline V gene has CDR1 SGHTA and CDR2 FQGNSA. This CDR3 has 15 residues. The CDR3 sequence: CASSLTGVGPGELFF. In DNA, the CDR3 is TGTGCCAGCAGCCTGACAGGGGTCGGTCCCGGGGAGCTGTTTTTT.

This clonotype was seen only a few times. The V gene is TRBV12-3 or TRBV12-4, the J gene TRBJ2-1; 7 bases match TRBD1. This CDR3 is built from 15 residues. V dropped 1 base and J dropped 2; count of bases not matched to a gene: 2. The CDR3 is CASSLGGQPYNEQFF. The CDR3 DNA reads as TGTGCCAGCAGTTTAGGGGGACAGCCCTACAATGAGCAGTTCTTC.

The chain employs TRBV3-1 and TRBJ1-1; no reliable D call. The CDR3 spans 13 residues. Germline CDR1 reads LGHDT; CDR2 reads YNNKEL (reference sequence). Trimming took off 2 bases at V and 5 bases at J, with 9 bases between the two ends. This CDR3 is CASSQSGGTEAFF. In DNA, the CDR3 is TGTGCCAGCAGCCAATCTGGTGGAACTGAAGCTTTCTTT.

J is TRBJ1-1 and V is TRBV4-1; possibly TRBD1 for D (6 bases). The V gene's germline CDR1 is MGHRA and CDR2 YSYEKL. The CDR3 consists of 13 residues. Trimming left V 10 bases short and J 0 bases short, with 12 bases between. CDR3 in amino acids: CATQGQLNTEAFF. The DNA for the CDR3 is TGCGCCACCCAGGGGCAACTGAACACTGAAGCTTTCTTT.

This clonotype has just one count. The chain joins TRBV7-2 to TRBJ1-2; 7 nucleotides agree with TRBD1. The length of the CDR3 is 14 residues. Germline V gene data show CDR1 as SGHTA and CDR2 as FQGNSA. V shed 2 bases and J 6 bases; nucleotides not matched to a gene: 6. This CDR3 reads CASSLPRTGDGYTF. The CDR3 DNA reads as TGTGCCAGCAGCTTACCCCGAACAGGGGATGGCTACACCTTC.

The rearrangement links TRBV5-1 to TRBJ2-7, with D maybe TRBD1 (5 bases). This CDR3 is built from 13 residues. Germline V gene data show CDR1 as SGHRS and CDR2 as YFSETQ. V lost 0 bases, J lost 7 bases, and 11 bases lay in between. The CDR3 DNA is TGCGCCAGCAGCTTGGGCTTGCCAGGGGAGCAGTACTTC. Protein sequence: CASSLGLPGEQYF.

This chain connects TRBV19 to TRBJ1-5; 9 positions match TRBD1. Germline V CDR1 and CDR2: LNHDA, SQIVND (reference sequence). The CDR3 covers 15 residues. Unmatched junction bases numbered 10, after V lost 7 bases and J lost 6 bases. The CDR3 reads CASTHYRGRGQPQHF. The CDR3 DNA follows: TGTGCCAGTACCCACTACAGGGGGCGAGGTCAGCCCCAGCATTTT.